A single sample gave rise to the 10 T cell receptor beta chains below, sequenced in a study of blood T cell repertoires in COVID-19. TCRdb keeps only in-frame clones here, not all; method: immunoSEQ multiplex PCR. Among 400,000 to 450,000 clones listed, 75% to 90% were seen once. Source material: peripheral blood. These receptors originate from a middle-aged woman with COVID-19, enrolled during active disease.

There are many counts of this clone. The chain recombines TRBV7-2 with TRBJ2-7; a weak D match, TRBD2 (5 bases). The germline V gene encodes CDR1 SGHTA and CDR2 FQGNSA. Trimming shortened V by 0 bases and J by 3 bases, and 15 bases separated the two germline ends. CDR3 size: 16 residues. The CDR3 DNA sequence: TGTGCCAGCAGCTTAGCGCCCGGGGTGGGCTTCTACGAGCAGTACTTC. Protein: CASSLAPGVGFYEQYF. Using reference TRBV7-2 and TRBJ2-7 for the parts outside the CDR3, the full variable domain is GAGVSQSPSNKVTEKGKDVELRCDPISGHTALYWYRQSLGQGLEFLIYFQGNSAPDKSGLPSDRFSAERTGGSVSTLTIQRTQQEDSAVYLCASSLAPGVGFYEQYFGPGTRLTVT.

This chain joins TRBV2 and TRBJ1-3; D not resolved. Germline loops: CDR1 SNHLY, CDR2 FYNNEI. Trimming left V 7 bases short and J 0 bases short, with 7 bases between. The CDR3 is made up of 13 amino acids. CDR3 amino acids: CASIGSSGNTIYF. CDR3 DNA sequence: TGTGCCAGCATTGGCAGCTCTGGAAACACCATATATTTT. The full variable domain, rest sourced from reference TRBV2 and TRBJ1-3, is EPEVTQTPSHQVTQMGQEVILRCVPISNHLYFYWYRQILGQKVEFLVSFYNNEISEKSEIFDDQFSVERPDGSNFTLKIRSTKLEDSAMYFCASIGSSGNTIYFGEGSWLTVV.

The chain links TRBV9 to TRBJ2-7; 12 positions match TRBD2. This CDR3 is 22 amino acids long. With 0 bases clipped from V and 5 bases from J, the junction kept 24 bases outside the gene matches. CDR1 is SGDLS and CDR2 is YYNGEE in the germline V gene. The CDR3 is CASSVGLGGPGLAGLNDHEQYF. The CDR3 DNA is TGTGCCAGCAGCGTAGGACTGGGGGGACCGGGACTAGCGGGTCTTAACGACCACGAGCAGTACTTC.

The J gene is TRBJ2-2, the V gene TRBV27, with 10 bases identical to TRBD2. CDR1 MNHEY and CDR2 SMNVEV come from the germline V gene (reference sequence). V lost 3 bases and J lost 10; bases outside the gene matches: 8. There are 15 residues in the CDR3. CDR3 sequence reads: CASSLSSGSSPELFF. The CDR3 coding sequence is TGTGCCAGCAGTTTGTCTAGCGGGAGTTCTCCGGAGCTGTTTTTT.

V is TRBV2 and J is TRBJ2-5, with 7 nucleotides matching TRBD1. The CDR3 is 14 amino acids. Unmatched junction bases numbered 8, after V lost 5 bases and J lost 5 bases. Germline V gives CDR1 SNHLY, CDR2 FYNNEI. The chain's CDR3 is CASSPRTGSETQYF. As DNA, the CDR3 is TGTGCCAGCAGTCCTAGGACAGGATCGGAGACCCAGTACTTC.

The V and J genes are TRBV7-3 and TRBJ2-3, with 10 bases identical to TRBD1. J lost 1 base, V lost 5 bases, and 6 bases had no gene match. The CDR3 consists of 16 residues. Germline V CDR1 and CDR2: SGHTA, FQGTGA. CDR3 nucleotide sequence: TGTGCCAGCAGCGCATCCGGGACAGGGGGCACAGATACGCAGTATTTT. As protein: CASSASGTGGTDTQYF.

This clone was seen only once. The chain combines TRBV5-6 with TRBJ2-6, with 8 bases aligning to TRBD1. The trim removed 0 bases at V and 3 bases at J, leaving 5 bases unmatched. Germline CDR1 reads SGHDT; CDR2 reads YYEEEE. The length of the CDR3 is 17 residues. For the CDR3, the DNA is TGTGCCAGCAGCTTGGGAACAGGGGGTGGTGGGGCCAACGTCCTGACTTTC. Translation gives CASSLGTGGGGANVLTF.

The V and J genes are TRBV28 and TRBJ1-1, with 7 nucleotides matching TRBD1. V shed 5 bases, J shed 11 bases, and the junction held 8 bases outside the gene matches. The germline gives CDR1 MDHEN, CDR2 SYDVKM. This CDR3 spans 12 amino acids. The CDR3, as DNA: TGTGCCAGCAGTCGGACAGGCCTTGGGGCTTTCTTT. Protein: CASSRTGLGAFF.

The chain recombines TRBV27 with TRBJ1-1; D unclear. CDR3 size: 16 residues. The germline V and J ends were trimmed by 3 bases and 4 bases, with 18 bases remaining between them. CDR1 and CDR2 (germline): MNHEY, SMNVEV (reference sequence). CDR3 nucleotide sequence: TGTGCCAGCAGTTTGCTCGGTCAGAGGGTTGGCACTGAAGCTTTCTTT. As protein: CASSLLGQRVGTEAFF.

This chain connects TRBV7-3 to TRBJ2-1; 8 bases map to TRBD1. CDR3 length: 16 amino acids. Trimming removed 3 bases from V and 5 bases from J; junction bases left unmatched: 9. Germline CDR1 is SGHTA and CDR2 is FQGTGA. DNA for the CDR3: TGTGCCAGCAGCTTTTCCAGGGGGCGCTTCGACAATGAGCAGTTCTTC. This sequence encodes CASSFSRGRFDNEQFF.